These 8 T cell receptor beta chains were all obtained from the same sample, sequenced in a study of OX40 agonist ivuxolimab in advanced cancers. The protocol used for the library was the immunoSEQ multiplex PCR assay. Sourced from immuneACCESS, this table was stored by TCRdb with only in-frame sequences that have V and J called. A share of the clones is absent; for the studies checked, an unresolved V gene accounts for under half, and the remainder has no known explanation. The sample records approximately 60,000 clones, approximately 80% of which are singletons. The ten most abundant clones make up roughly 4.9% of the sample. This material consisted of CD4+ or CD8+ T cells sorted from blood, taken in a trial of the OX40 agonist ivuxolimab. Receptor source: an adult with an advanced solid tumor such as melanoma, head and neck, liver or kidney cancer.

The V and J genes are TRBV27 and TRBJ1-5; possible D gene TRBD1, 6 bases. V dropped 5 bases and J dropped 3 bases, with 14 bases sitting between them. CDR1 is MNHEY, CDR2 SMNVEV, per germline (reference sequence). The CDR3 contains 15 residues. This chain's CDR3 is CASSLFTGNNQPQHF. The CDR3 nucleotides are TGTGCCAGCAGTCTCTTTACAGGGAACAATCAGCCCCAGCATTTT.

The chain couples TRBV6-5 to TRBJ1-2, with a weak D call TRBD1 (5 bases). The CDR3 runs 12 residues. Trimming pared 9 bases from V and 7 bases from J, leaving 15 bases between. CDR1 MNHEY and CDR2 SVGAGI come from the germline V gene. The CDR3 here is CASFRDEAGYTF. The DNA of the CDR3 is TGTGCCAGTTTTAGGGACGAGGCTGGCTACACCTTC.

Written as DNA, the CDR3 is TGTGCCAGCAGCTTGTGGGACAGAAATAACTATGGCTACACCTTC. Translating it yields CASSLWDRNNYGYTF. This chain connects TRBV5-5 to TRBJ1-2; 7 bases line up with TRBD1. CDR3 size: 15 residues. With 1 base clipped from V and 1 base from J, the junction kept 4 bases outside the gene matches. From germline, CDR1 is SGHKS and CDR2 YYEKEE (reference sequence). Complete variable domain (other parts from reference TRBV5-5 and TRBJ1-2): DAGVTQSPTHLIKTRGQQVTLRCSPISGHKSVSWYQQVLGQGPQFIFQYYEKEERGRGNFPDRFSARQFPNYSSELNVNALLLGDSALYLCASSLWDRNNYGYTFGSGTRLTVV.

The chain carries TRBV7-8 and TRBJ1-1; possibly TRBD1 for D (6 bases). Germline lookup yields CDR1 SGHVS and CDR2 FQNEAQ. The V end lost 5 bases, the J end lost 0 bases, and 13 bases lay between the germline ends. The CDR3 has 15 amino acids. CDR3 region: CASSPRTELNTEAFF. CDR3 coding DNA: TGTGCCAGCAGCCCGCGGACAGAACTGAACACTGAAGCTTTCTTT.

This clone is labeled as medium-sized. The chain joins TRBV5-4 to TRBJ1-2; no clear D. CDR1 is SGHNT and CDR2 is YYREEE in the germline V gene (reference sequence). The CDR3 is 12 amino acids. V lost 5 bases and J lost 1, with 6 bases in between. CDR3 sequence: CASSPDNYGYTF. The CDR3 DNA sequence: TGTGCCAGCAGTCCTGATAACTATGGCTACACCTTC.

The chain recombines TRBV5-5 with TRBJ2-2, with 10 bases aligning to TRBD2. Losses at the gene ends were 4 bases for V and 2 bases for J; bases not matched to a gene: 5. The CDR3 is 16 residues long. Germline V gene sequence: CDR1 SGHKS, CDR2 YYEKEE (reference sequence). CDR3 sequence: CASSTSSGGNTGELFF. CDR3 nucleotide sequence: TGTGCCAGCAGCACATCTAGCGGGGGAAACACCGGGGAGCTGTTTTTT. Together with reference TRBV5-5 and TRBJ2-2, the CDR3 gives the full variable domain: DAGVTQSPTHLIKTRGQQVTLRCSPISGHKSVSWYQQVLGQGPQFIFQYYEKEERGRGNFPDRFSARQFPNYSSELNVNALLLGDSALYLCASSTSSGGNTGELFFGEGSRLTVL.

CDR3 sequence: CASSLVAGNGYTF. CDR3 nucleotide sequence: TGTGCCAGCAGCTTGGTTGCGGGGAATGGCTACACCTTC. This chain connects TRBV5-4 to TRBJ1-2; D is unclear. Germline V gene sequence: CDR1 SGHNT, CDR2 YYREEE (reference sequence). The V and J ends lost 0 bases and 6 bases respectively, with 9 bases between them. The CDR3 is 13 residues long.

The chain carries TRBV4-3 and TRBJ2-3; perhaps TRBD1 as D (5 bases). CDR3 length equals 17 residues. From germline, CDR1 is LGHNA and CDR2 YSLEER. Trimming pared 1 base from V and 4 bases from J, leaving 18 bases between. The CDR3 spells CASSQGNWRTGPDTQYF. CDR3 bases: TGCGCCAGCAGCCAAGGAAATTGGCGAACAGGCCCAGATACGCAGTATTTT.